This T cell receptor beta chain is from a study of regulatory T cells in long-lasting Graves disease. Overall study results and limits: TCR diversity was lower in persistent Graves' patients than in newly diagnosed ones.

The time point denotes: newly diagnosed GD, antithyroid drugs for less than 3 months. The TCR library used RNA extracted from PBMCs. TCR beta libraries were built with iRepertoire HTBI primers and Arm-PCR of CDR3 regions. TCRdb ran MiXCR on the multiplex PCR reads and lists one entry per CDR3 protein. The sample includes under 300,000 distinct CDR3 sequences, just over 20% of them seen just once. In its sample, this clonotype was seen a few times. As yet, its antigen is unknown. Trimming at V came to 5 bases and at J to 2 bases, leaving 6 bases not matched to a gene. The germline gives CDR1 DFQATT, CDR2 SNEGSKA (reference sequence). The CDR3 covers 15 residues.

The clonotype comes from a female donor with Graves disease. The starting material was peripheral blood mononuclear cells (PBMCs), obtained at new diagnosis, from a patient treated with antithyroid drugs. The rearrangement links TRBV20-1 to TRBJ2-1, with 10 bases identical to TRBD2. The CDR3 spells CSAPPAGGAYNEQFF. In DNA, the CDR3 is TGCAGTGCTCCCCCAGCGGGAGGGGCCTACAATGAGCAGTTCTTC.